This T cell receptor beta chain emerged from a study of blood T cells in healthy people across ages. This clonotype showed up just a few times. Its target is unknown. The second PCR ran about 6 to 11 cycles with a sample-barcoded 5' primer and J-beta primers. TCRdb passed the 5' RACE reads through MiXCR, listing each CDR3 protein once. The sample shows approximately 490,000 distinct CDR3 sequences, less than 25% of them seen only once. General study points: More naive CD4+ cells and higher diversity were found in long-lived than in aged donors.

CDR1 and CDR2 from the germline V gene are LNHDA and SQIVND (reference sequence). CDR3 length: 12 amino acids. Trimming removed 3 bases from V and 13 bases from J, with 13 bases in between. These same records also appear under a second study, on T cells of mothers and their children. Per that paper: The sample comes from fewer than ten healthy Caucasian donors: mothers and children.

The sequencing sample was made of blood. The receptor comes from a boy aged 5 to 17 in good health. V gene TRBV19 combines with J gene TRBJ2-1, with D perhaps TRBD2 (5 bases). This chain's CDR3 is CASSIGGGLQFF. CDR3 nucleotide sequence: TGTGCCAGTAGTATTGGTGGCGGGCTACAGTTCTTC.